The clone carrying this T cell receptor (beta chain) was counted a single time. Clones were sequenced by immunoSEQ multiplex PCR, and TCRdb holds only the in-frame ones, with some missing. The data contain tens of thousands of clones, around 93% of them singletons. In germline, CDR1 is MNHNY, CDR2 SVGAGI (reference sequence). V shed 2 bases and J 4 bases; nucleotides not matched to a gene: 4. The CDR3 consists of 16 residues. The data originate from a study of T cell responses to AZD1222 COVID-19 vaccine. The specimen was peripheral blood, collected 28 days after the second AZD1222 dose. This receptor was taken from an adult who received the AZD1222 COVID-19 vaccine. The gene calls are TRBV6-6 and TRBJ2-5, with 13 positions matching TRBD2. The CDR3 loop is CASSYGTSGNRETQYF. As DNA, the CDR3 is TGTGCCAGCAGTTACGGGACTAGCGGGAATCGAGAGACCCAGTACTTC.